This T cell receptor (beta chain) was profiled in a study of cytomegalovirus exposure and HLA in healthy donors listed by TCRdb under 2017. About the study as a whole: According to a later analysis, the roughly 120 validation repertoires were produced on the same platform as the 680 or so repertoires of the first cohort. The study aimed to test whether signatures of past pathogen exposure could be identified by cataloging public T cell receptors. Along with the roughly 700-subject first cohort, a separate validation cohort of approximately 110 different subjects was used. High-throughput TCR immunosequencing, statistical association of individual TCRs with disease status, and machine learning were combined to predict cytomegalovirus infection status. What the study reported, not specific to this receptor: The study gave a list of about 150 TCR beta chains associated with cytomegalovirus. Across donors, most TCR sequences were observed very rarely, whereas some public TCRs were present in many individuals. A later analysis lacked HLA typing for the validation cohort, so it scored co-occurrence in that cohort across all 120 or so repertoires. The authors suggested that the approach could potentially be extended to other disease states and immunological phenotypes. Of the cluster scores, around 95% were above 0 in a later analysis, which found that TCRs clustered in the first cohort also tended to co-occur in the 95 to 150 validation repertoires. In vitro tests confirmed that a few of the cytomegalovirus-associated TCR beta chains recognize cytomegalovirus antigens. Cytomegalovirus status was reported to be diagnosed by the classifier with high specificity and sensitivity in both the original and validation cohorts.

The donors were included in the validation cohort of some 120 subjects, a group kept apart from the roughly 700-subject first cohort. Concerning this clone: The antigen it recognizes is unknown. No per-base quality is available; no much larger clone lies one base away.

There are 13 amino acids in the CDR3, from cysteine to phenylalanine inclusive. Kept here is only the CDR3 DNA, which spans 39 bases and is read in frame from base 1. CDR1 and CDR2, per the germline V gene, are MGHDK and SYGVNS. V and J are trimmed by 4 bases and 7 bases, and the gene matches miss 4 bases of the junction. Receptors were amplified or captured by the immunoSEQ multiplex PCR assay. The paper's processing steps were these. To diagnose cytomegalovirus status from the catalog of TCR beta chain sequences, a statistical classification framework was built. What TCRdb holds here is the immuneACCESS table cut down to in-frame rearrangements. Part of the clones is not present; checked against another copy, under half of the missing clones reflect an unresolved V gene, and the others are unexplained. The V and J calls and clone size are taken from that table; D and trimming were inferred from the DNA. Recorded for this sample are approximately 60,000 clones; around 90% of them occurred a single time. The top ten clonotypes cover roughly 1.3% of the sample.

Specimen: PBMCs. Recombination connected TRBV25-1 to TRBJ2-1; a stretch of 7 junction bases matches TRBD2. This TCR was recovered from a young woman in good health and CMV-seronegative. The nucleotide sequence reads TGTGCCAGCAGTGGGGACTACATAAATGAGCAGTTCTTC. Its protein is CASSGDYINEQFF.